The 10 T cell receptor beta chains presented below share a single source sample, sequenced in a study of cytomegalovirus exposure and HLA in healthy donors (dated by TCRdb to about 2017). The protocol used for the library was the immunoSEQ multiplex PCR assay. For the multiplex PCR, a mixture combining 60 forward primers for TCR Vbeta segments and 13 reverse primers for TCR Jbeta segments was used. Held by TCRdb, this immuneACCESS table contains in-frame sequences only and omits some clones. Under half of the omission traces to an unresolved V gene where checked; the cause of the rest is unknown. This sample has 150,000 to 200,000 clones in its table, and about three quarters of those were observed once. The ten largest clones take up approximately 5.1% of the sample. The sample taken for sequencing was PBMCs. These receptors all stem from a man aged 40-50 years in good health and CMV-seronegative.

The chain is built from TRBV18 and TRBJ2-2; D unclear. The V and J ends lost 3 bases and 6 bases respectively, with 8 bases between them. The germline V gene encodes CDR1 KGHSH and CDR2 LQKENI. The CDR3 loop spans 13 amino acids. This CDR3 is CASSPLGSGELFF. In DNA form, the CDR3 reads TGTGCCAGCTCACCCCTAGGATCCGGGGAGCTGTTTTTT.

V gene TRBV19 combines with J gene TRBJ2-7; D might be TRBD2 (6 bases). With 11 bases removed from V and 4 bases from J, the gap between germline ends came to 18 bases. Germline V lookup: CDR1 LNHDA, CDR2 SQIVND (reference sequence). This CDR3 contains 13 residues. The CDR3 region is CASSIRREYEQYF. In DNA, the CDR3 is TGTGCCTCTTCTATTCGACGGGAGTACGAGCAGTACTTC.

In the case of this clone: Since no conserved phenylalanine or tryptophan closes the CDR3, a read error is the likely cause. This sequence joins TRBV6-5 and TRBJ1-2; the D is unclear. Germline lookup yields CDR1 MNHEY and CDR2 SVGAGI. The V end lost 0 bases, the J end lost 5 bases, and 7 bases lay between the germline ends. This CDR3 contains 13 residues. The CDR3 here is CASSYSGPYGYTL. The CDR3 region has the DNA TGTGCCAGCAGTTACTCGGGCCCGTATGGCTACACCCTC.

The chain uses TRBV18 and TRBJ2-7; 9 bases align to TRBD2. Trimming removed 6 bases from V and 5 bases from J; junction bases left unmatched: 11. Germline V gives CDR1 KGHSH, CDR2 LQKENI. This CDR3 is 15 amino acids long. The CDR3: CASSGGEREAHEQYF. The CDR3 coding sequence is TGTGCCAGCTCGGGAGGGGAGCGGGAGGCCCACGAGCAGTACTTC. The full variable domain, with the rest looked up from reference TRBV18 and TRBJ2-7, is NAGVMQNPRHLVRRRGQEARLRCSPMKGHSHVYWYRQLPEEGLKFMVYLQKENIIDESGMPKERFSAEFPKEGPSILRIQQVVRGDSAAYFCASSGGEREAHEQYFGPGTRLTVT.

This rearrangement joins TRBV19 to TRBJ1-3, with 7 bases identical to TRBD1. Germline assignment: CDR1 LNHDA and CDR2 SQIVND (reference sequence). This CDR3 region has 17 residues. Germline trimming cut 5 bases from V and 0 bases from J; bases unmatched to any gene: 10. The CDR3 here is CASSAPQGGLSGNTIYF. DNA for the CDR3: TGTGCCAGTAGTGCCCCCCAGGGGGGCCTCTCTGGAAACACCATATATTTT.

V gene TRBV27 combines with J gene TRBJ1-6; D is unclear. Trimming shortened V by 5 bases and J by 7 bases, and 21 bases separated the two germline ends. CDR3 length: 17 amino acids. Per the germline V gene, CDR1 is MNHEY and CDR2 is SMNVEV (reference sequence). In DNA form, the CDR3 reads TGTGCCAGCAGTCCCCGTTGGAGTACGGGATCGAATTCACCCCTCCACTTT. This codes for CASSPRWSTGSNSPLHF.

CDR3 bases: TGTGCCAGCAGTGAACGGCGGGAGGGAATCGGGGAGCTGTTTTTT. It encodes CASSERREGIGELFF. The chain joins TRBV6-1 to TRBJ2-2, with 9 positions matching TRBD2. The V gene end was trimmed by 2 bases and the J gene end by 7 bases; junction bases not matched to a gene: 5. The CDR3 loop spans 15 amino acids. In germline, CDR1 is MNHNS, CDR2 SASEGT.

The V and J genes are TRBV6-7 and TRBJ1-6, with unresolved D. TRBV6-7 is filed as an ORF, its function uncertain. V lost 2 bases, J lost 5 bases, and 19 bases lay in between. This CDR3 has 18 residues. In DNA form, the CDR3 reads TGTGCCAGCAGTTACCTCTTGGGCGGGTTACCTAATAATTCACCCCTCCACTTT. It codes for CASSYLLGGLPNNSPLHF.

The chain links TRBV2 to TRBJ2-5; 10 positions match TRBD1. CDR3 size: 15 residues. After removal of 8 bases from V and 5 bases from J, the junction contained 11 bases not matched to a gene. Germline CDR1 SNHLY, CDR2 FYNNEI. CDR3 bases: TGTGCCAGCGGGCAGACAGGGGGCGGGAGGGAGACCCAGTACTTC. Translated: CASGQTGGGRETQYF.

V and J are TRBV18 and TRBJ1-1; tentative D call: TRBD1 (5 bases). CDR3 length: 17 residues. Germline V gene lookup returns CDR1 KGHSH and CDR2 LQKENI. V was trimmed by 3 bases and J by 1 base, leaving 18 bases between them. The CDR3 region has the DNA TGTGCCAGCTCACCCTCCTTTGGGGCCCTGGCGAACACTGAAGCTTTCTTT. As protein: CASSPSFGALANTEAFF.